A single sample gave rise to the 8 T cell receptor beta chains below, sequenced in a study of blood T cells in healthy people across ages. The authors ran a second PCR of about 6 to 11 cycles using a sample-barcoded 5' primer and a J-beta primer mix. TCRdb redid the calling of the 5' RACE reads with MiXCR, one entry per CDR3 protein. Of about 1.5 million distinct CDR3 sequences in the sample, around 40% are singletons; the top ten hold approximately 4%. The sequencing input was blood. These receptors came from a woman aged 18-29 years in good health.

This clonotype occurred a few times. The chain carries TRBV6-5 and TRBJ1-5; D perhaps matches TRBD1 (5 bases). Trimming left V 0 bases short and J 6 bases short, with 12 bases between. This CDR3 comprises 15 residues. From germline, CDR1 is MNHEY and CDR2 SVGAGI. The CDR3 DNA follows: TGTGCCAGCAGTTACTCCAGGGAAAGTGGTCAGCCCCAGCATTTT. Its protein is CASSYSRESGQPQHF.

The gene calls are TRBV10-2 and TRBJ2-7; 7 nucleotides agree with TRBD2. The assigned J gene may be wrong: the sequence end matches TRBJ2-5 better. This CDR3 contains 13 residues. Germline CDR1 and CDR2: WSHSY and SAAADI. The DNA for the CDR3 is TGCGCCACTCGGGGGAGGGTTTTCGAGACCCAGTACTTC. It yields the protein CATRGRVFETQYF.

This clonotype has a handful of counts. The chain has TRBV3-1 and TRBJ2-5; 10 bases match TRBD2. There are 15 residues in the CDR3. Germline CDR1 and CDR2: LGHDT and YNNKEL (reference sequence). Germline trimming cut 5 bases from V and 5 bases from J; bases unmatched to any gene: 8. In DNA, the CDR3 is TGTGCCAGCAGCAAAAGCGGGAGGGCATCGGAGACCCAGTACTTC. Translating it yields CASSKSGRASETQYF.

V and J are TRBV7-2 and TRBJ1-3; D not resolved. Trimming shortened V by 2 bases and J by 3 bases, and 2 bases separated the two germline ends. CDR1 SGHTA and CDR2 FQGNSA come from the germline V gene. CDR3 length: 12 residues. The CDR3 DNA reads as TGTGCCAGCAGCTTACATGGAAACACCATATATTTT. It specifies CASSLHGNTIYF.

The chain carries TRBV27 and TRBJ1-1; TRBD1 might be the D (6 bases). CDR3 size: 15 residues. The ends were cut back, 5 bases at V and 1 base at J, with 14 bases in the middle. Germline V lookup: CDR1 MNHEY, CDR2 SMNVEV (reference sequence). This CDR3 reads CASSGRQARNTEAFF. Written as DNA, the CDR3 is TGTGCCAGCAGTGGTCGACAGGCTAGGAACACTGAAGCTTTCTTT.

The rearrangement uses TRBV29-1 and TRBJ1-2, with 9 bases aligning to TRBD1. The J segment lost 8 bases and the V segment lost 6 bases, leaving 16 bases of the junction unmatched. Germline V gene data show CDR1 as SQVTM and CDR2 as ANQGSEA. This CDR3 spans 15 amino acids. For the CDR3, the DNA is TGCAGCGTACTTAGCGCCAGACAGGGGGTGAGGGGCTACACCTTC. Translating it yields CSVLSARQGVRGYTF.

This chain connects TRBV4-1 to TRBJ2-7; no definite D call. The CDR3 covers 15 residues. Germline lookup yields CDR1 MGHRA and CDR2 YSYEKL. Deletions cut 0 bases from V and 2 bases from J, with 11 bases between. The CDR3 DNA sequence: TGCGCCAGCAGCCAAGATCTAGGCTATCCCTACGAGCAGTACTTC. It is translated as CASSQDLGYPYEQYF.

This chain connects TRBV12-3 or TRBV12-4 to TRBJ2-3; the D is unclear. The CDR3 runs to 12 residues. The V end lost 7 bases, the J end lost 2 bases, and 7 bases lay between the germline ends. CDR3 sequence: CASKSFTDTQYF. CDR3 DNA: TGTGCCAGCAAGTCTTTCACAGATACGCAGTATTTT.